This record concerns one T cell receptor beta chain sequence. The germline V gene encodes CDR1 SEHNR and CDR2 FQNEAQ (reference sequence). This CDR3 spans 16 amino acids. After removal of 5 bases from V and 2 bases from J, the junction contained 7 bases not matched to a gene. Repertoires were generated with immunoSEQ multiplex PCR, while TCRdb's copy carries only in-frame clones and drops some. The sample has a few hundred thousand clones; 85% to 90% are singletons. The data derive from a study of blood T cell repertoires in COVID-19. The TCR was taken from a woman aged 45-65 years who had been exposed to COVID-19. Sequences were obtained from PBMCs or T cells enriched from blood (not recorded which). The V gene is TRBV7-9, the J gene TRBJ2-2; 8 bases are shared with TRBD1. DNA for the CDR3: TGTGCCAGCAGCATACGGGACAGGAGTAACACCGGGGAGCTGTTTTTT. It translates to CASSIRDRSNTGELFF.